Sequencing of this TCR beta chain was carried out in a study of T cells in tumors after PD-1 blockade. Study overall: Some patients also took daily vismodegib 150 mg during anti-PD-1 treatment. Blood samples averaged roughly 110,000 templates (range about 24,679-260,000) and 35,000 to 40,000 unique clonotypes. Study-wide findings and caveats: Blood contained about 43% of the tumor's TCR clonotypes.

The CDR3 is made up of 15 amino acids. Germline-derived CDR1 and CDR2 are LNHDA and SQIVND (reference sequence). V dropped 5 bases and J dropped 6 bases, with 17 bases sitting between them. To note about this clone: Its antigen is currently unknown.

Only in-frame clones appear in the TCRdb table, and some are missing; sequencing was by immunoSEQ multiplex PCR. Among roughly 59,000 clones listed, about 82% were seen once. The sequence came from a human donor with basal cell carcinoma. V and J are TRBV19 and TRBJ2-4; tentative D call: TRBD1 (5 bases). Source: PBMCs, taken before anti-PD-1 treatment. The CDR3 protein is CASSFEKGIRNIQYF. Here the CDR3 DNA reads TGTGCCAGTAGTTTTGAAAAGGGGATACGAAACATTCAGTACTTC.